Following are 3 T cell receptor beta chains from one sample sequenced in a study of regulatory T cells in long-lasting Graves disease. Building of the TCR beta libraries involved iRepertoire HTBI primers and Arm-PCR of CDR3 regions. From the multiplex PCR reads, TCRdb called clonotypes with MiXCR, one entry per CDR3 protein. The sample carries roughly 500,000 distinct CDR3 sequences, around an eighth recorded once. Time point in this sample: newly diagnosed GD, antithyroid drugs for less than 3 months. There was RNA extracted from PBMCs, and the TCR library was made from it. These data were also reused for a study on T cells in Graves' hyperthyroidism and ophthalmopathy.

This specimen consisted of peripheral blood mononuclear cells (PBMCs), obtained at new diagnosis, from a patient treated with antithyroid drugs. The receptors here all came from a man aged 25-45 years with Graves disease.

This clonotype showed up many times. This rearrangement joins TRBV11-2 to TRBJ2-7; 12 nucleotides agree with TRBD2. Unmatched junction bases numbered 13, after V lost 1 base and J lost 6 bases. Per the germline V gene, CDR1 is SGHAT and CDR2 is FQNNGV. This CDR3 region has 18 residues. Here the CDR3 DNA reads TGTGCCAGCAGCTTAGTGGCTAGCGGGAGGGCCAGGGTGAGCGAGCAGTACTTC. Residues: CASSLVASGRARVSEQYF.

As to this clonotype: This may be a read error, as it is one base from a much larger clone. The CDR3 sequence: CVSSPGGYYNEQFF. CDR3 bases: TGTGTCAGCTCACCAGGGGGCTACTACAATGAGCAGTTCTTC. The chain recombines TRBV18 with TRBJ2-1; 8 bases align to TRBD1. This CDR3 contains 14 residues. Germline V gene sequence: CDR1 KGHSH, CDR2 LQKENI.

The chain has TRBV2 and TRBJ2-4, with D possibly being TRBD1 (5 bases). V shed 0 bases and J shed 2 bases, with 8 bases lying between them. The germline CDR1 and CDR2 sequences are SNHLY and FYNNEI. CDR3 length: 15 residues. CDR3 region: CASSEAGATKNIQYF. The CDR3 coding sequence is TGTGCCAGCAGTGAAGCAGGGGCGACCAAAAACATTCAGTACTTC.